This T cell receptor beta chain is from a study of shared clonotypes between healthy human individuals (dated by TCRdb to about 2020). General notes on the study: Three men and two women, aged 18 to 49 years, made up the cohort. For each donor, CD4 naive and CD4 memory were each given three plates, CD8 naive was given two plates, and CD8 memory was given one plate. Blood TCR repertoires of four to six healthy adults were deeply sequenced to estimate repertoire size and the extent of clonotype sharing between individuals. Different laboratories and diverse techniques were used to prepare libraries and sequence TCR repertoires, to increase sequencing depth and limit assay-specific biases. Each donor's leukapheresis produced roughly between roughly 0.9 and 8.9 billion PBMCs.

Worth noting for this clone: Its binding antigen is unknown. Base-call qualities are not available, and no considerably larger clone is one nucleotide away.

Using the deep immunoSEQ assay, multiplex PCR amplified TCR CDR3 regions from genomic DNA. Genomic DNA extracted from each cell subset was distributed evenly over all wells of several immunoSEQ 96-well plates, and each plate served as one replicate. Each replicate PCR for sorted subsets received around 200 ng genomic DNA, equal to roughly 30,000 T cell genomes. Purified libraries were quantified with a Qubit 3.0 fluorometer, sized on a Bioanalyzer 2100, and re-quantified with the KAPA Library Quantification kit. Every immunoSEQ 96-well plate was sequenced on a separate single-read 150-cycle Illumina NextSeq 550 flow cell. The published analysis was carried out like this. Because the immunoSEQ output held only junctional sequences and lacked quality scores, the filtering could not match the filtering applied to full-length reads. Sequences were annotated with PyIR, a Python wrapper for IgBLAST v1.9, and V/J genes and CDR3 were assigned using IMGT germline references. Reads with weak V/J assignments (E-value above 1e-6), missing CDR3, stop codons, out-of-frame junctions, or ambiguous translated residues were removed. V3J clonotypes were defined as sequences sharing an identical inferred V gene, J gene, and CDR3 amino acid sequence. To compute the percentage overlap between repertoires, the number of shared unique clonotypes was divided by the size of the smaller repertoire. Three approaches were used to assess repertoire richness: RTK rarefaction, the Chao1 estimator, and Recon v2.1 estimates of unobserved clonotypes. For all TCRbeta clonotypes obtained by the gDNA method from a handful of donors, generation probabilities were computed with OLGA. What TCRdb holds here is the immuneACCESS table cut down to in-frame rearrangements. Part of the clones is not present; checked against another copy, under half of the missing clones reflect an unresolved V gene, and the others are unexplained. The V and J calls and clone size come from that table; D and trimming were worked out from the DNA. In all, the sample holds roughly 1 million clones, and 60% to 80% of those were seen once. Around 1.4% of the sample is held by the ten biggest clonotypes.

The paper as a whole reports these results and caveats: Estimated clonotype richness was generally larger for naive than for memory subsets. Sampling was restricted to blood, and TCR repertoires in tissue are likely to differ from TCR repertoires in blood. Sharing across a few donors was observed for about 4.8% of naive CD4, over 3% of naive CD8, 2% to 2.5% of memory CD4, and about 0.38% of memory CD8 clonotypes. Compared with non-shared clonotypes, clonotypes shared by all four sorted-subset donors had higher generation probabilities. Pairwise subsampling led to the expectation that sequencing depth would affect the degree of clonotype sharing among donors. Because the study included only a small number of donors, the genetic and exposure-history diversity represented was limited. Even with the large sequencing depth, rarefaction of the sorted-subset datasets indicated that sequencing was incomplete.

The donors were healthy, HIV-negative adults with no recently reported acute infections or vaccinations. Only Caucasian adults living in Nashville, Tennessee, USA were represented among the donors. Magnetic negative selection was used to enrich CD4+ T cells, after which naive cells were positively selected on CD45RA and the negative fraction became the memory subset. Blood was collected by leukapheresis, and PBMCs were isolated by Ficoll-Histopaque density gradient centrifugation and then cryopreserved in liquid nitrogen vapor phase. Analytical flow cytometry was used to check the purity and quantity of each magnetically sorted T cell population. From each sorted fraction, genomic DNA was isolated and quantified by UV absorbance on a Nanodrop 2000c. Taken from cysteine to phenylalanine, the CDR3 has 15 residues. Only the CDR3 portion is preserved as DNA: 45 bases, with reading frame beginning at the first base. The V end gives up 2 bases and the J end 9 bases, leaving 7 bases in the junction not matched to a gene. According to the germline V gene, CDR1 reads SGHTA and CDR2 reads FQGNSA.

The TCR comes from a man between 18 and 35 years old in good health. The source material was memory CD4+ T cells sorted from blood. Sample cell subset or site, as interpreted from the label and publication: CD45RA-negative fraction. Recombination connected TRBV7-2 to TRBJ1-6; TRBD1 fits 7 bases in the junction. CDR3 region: CASSLLVQGTSPLHF. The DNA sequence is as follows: TGTGCCAGCAGCTTATTGGTACAGGGGACTTCACCCCTCCACTTT. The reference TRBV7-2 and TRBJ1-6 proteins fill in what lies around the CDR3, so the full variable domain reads GAGVSQSPSNKVTEKGKDVELRCDPISGHTALYWYRQSLGQGLEFLIYFQGNSAPDKSGLPSDRFSAERTGGSVSTLTIQRTQQEDSAVYLCASSLLVQGTSPLHFGNGTRLTVT.